Listed below are T cell receptor beta chains from one sample, sequenced in a study of T cells in Graves' hyperthyroidism and ophthalmopathy. MiXCR was run by TCRdb on the multiplex PCR reads, yielding one entry per CDR3 protein. The sample lists some 650,000 distinct CDR3 sequences; more than 15% were seen once. The sample consisted of blood. These receptors all come from a woman between 40 and 55 years old with Graves' ophthalmopathy. Both conserved end residues are part of each CDR3.

cdr3_length	v_call	j_call	cdr3_aa
18	TRBV5-6	TRBJ2-2	CASSLLVSGSWNTGELFF
12	TRBV20-1	TRBJ2-7	CSATPELGEQYF
12	TRBV5-1	TRBJ1-1	CASSFDRPTAFF
13	TRBV7-6	TRBJ2-7	CASSLQGGYEQYF
15	TRBV28	TRBJ1-2	CASSLFEVGQGGYTF
16	TRBV28	TRBJ1-6	CASAGQVLSYNSPLHF
14	TRBV11-1	TRBJ2-3	CASSLGGGVDTQYF
16	TRBV7-9	TRBJ1-1	CASSSIPRQGGTEAFF
16	TRBV15	TRBJ1-4	CATSRKGGQSNEKLFF
14	TRBV10-2	TRBJ2-4	CASSDPAGFGIQYF
13	TRBV20-1	TRBJ1-2	CSATHGGARGYTF
16	TRBV5-8	TRBJ1-6	CASRTGGALDNSPLHF
17	TRBV6-4	TRBJ1-6	CASSDPHLGSYNSPLHF
15	TRBV27	.	CASSLVPGNFYEQFF
16	TRBV7-3	TRBJ2-6	CASSLNRVAGANVLTF
16	TRBV5-4	TRBJ2-5	CASSWTSGGATETQYF
14	TRBV6-5	TRBJ1-2	CASSSLLGNYGYTF
19	TRBV6-2/TRBV6-3	TRBJ1-6	CASSYGTGGGGAGNSPLHF
11	TRBV7-9	TRBJ2-5	CASSFEGTQYF
17	TRBV2	TRBJ1-1	CASSDHSAGTANTEAFF
15	TRBV7-2	TRBJ1-1	CASSLEHVLNTEAFF
14	TRBV9	TRBJ2-3	CASSSRLVPDTQYF